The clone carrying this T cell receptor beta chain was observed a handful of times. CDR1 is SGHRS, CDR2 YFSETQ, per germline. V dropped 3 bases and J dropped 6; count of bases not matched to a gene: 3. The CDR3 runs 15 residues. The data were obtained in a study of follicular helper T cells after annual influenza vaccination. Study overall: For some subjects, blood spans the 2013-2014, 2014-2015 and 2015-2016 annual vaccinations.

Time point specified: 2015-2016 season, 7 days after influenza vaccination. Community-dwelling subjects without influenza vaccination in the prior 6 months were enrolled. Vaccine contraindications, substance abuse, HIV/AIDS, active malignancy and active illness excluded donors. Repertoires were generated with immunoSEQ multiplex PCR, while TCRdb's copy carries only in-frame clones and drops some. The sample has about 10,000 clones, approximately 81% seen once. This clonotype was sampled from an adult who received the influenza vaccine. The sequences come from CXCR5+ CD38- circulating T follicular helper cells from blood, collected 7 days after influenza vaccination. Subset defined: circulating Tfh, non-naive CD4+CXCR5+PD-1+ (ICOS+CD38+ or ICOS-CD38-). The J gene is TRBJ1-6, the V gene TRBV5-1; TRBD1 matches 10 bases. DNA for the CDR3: TGCGCCAGCAGCTGGACAGGGGGACTTAATTCACCCCTCCACTTT. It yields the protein CASSWTGGLNSPLHF. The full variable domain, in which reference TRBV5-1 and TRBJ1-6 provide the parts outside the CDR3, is KAGVTQTPRYLIKTRGQQVTLSCSPISGHRSVSWYQQTPGQGLQFLFEYFSETQRNKGNFPGRFSGRQFSNSRSEMNVSTLELGDSALYLCASSWTGGLNSPLHFGNGTRLTVT.